The 6 T cell receptor beta chains reported below all come from one sample, sequenced in a study of early T cells in non-severe SARS-CoV-2 infection. TCRdb redid the calling of the 5' RACE reads with MiXCR, one entry per CDR3 protein. The sample lists tens of thousands of distinct CDR3 sequences, 10% seen once, with approximately 9% in the top ten. Specimen: whole blood. These receptors were taken from an adult who was a healthcare worker with PCR-confirmed SARS-CoV-2 infection or an uninfected control (not recorded which).

This clonotype appeared many times. V usage is TRBV6-6 and J usage is TRBJ2-1; no definite D call. V was clipped by 2 bases and J by 7 bases, with 12 bases between them. Germline-derived CDR1 and CDR2 are MNHNY and SVGAGI (reference sequence). The CDR3 runs 14 residues. In DNA form, the CDR3 reads TGTGCCAGCAGTTACCCCCAGATGGGGAATGAGCAGTTCTTC. Amino acids: CASSYPQMGNEQFF.

The table lists this clonotype with many counts. This chain links TRBV29-1 with TRBJ2-1, with D unresolved. V shed 7 bases and J shed 8 bases, with 9 bases lying between them. The CDR3 has 10 amino acids. Germline CDR1 and CDR2: SQVTM and ANQGSEA. Here the CDR3 DNA reads TGCAGCGGGGGTGTCTATGAGCAGTTCTTC. Translated: CSGGVYEQFF.

This clonotype was detected ten times or more. This chain links TRBV2 with TRBJ1-6, with 7 bases aligning to TRBD1. The V gene's germline CDR1 is SNHLY and CDR2 FYNNEI. The CDR3 has 12 residues. V shed 6 bases and J 9 bases; nucleotides not matched to a gene: 2. Here the CDR3 DNA reads TGTGCCAGCAGGCACAGGGGTTCACCCCTCCACTTT. Its translation: CASRHRGSPLHF.

This clonotype was observed a handful of times. This sequence joins TRBV2 and TRBJ2-5; TRBD1 matches 7 bases. Per the germline V gene, CDR1 is SNHLY and CDR2 is FYNNEI. This CDR3 spans 14 amino acids. Trimming removed 4 bases from V and 1 base from J; junction bases left unmatched: 3. The CDR3 DNA is TGTGCCAGCAGTGTTACAGGGGTCCAAGAGACCCAGTACTTC. Protein product: CASSVTGVQETQYF.

This clonotype was picked up a small number of times. This chain links TRBV7-9 with TRBJ2-1; 8 positions agree with TRBD2. V lost 5 bases and J lost 0; bases outside the gene matches: 6. The CDR3 length is 16 residues. Germline V gene lookup returns CDR1 SEHNR and CDR2 FQNEAQ (reference sequence). Written as DNA, the CDR3 is TGTGCCAGCAGCCCAGGACTAGCCATCTCCTACAATGAGCAGTTCTTC. Encoded protein: CASSPGLAISYNEQFF.

This clonotype was observed a few times. This sequence joins TRBV18 and TRBJ1-1; 9 nucleotides align to TRBD1. The germline CDR1 and CDR2 sequences are KGHSH and LQKENI. Germline trimming cut 3 bases from V and 4 bases from J; bases unmatched to any gene: 6. The CDR3 extends over 15 amino acids. CDR3 in amino acids: CASSPGQGSPTEAFF. The CDR3, as DNA: TGTGCCAGCTCACCGGGACAGGGCTCTCCCACTGAAGCTTTCTTT. The full variable domain, rest sourced from reference TRBV18 and TRBJ1-1, is NAGVMQNPRHLVRRRGQEARLRCSPMKGHSHVYWYRQLPEEGLKFMVYLQKENIIDESGMPKERFSAEFPKEGPSILRIQQVVRGDSAAYFCASSPGQGSPTEAFFGQGTRLTVV.